These T cell receptor beta chains were read from a single sample in a study of T cells in narcolepsy. TCRdb's copy holds only in-frame clones and misses some; the assay was immunoSEQ multiplex PCR. The sample includes about 32,000 clones, over 80% of them seen just once. The sample was memory (CD45RA-) CD4+ T cells from blood. The receptors originated from a human donor in good health. Both conserved end residues are part of each CDR3. The order of the fields is D gene, V gene, J gene, clone size, CDR3 length, CDR3 protein, CDR3 DNA. The D gene is left open where the match is weak. Not every row has a clone size; where given, it reads once, few, many or a size class.

>TRBD1|TRBV19|TRBJ2-2|.|14
CASSITGGSGELFF
TGTGCCAGTAGTATAACAGGGGGCAGCGGGGAGCTGTTTTTT
>.|TRBV27|TRBJ1-1|.|15
CASSLIRIRGTEAFF
TGTGCCAGCAGTTTAATTCGAATAAGGGGGACTGAAGCTTTCTTT
>.|TRBV10-3|TRBJ1-6|.|12
CAAGGMDSPLHF
TGTGCCGCCGGAGGGATGGATTCACCCCTCCACTTT
>.|TRBV29-1|TRBJ2-5|.|13
CSVEVDSQETQYF
TGCAGCGTTGAAGTTGACAGCCAAGAGACCCAGTACTTC
>TRBD1|TRBV5-1|TRBJ1-1|.|13
CASSFQGASEAFF
TGCGCCAGCAGCTTTCAGGGGGCGTCTGAAGCTTTCTTT
>.|TRBV25-1|TRBJ2-3|once|15
CASSEPPPSTDTQYF
TGTGCCAGCAGTGAACCCCCCCCCAGCACAGATACGCAGTATTTT
>.|TRBV7-8|TRBJ2-3|.|15
CASSLDISSGDTQYF
TGTGCCAGCAGCCTCGACATTTCAAGCGGAGATACGCAGTATTTT
>TRBD1|TRBV6-1|TRBJ1-4|.|15
CASSIDRATNEKLFF
TGTGCCAGCAGTATCGACAGGGCAACTAATGAAAAACTGTTTTTT
>TRBD2|TRBV9|TRBJ2-3|.|15
CASSERGPSTDTQYF
TGTGCCAGCAGCGAGCGGGGGCCTAGCACAGATACGCAGTATTTT
>.|TRBV13|TRBJ2-5|.|13
CASSSPLKNTQYF
TGTGCCAGCAGCTCGCCTTTGAAGAATACCCAGTACTTC
>.|TRBV10-3|TRBJ1-3|.|14
CAISVGSGADTIYF
TGTGCCATCAGTGTCGGGTCGGGGGCAGACACCATATATTTT
>.|TRBV6-5|TRBJ1-6|medium-sized|13
CASRETTNSPLHF
TGTGCCAGCAGAGAGACAACTAATTCACCCCTCCACTTT
>TRBD1|TRBV6-6|TRBJ1-5|.|13
CASSVDRDRPQHF
TGTGCCAGCAGTGTGGACAGGGATAGGCCTCAGCATTTT
>.|TRBV4-3|TRBJ1-4|once|13
CASSQDRLEKLFF
TGCGCCAGCAGCCAAGATAGGCTTGAAAAACTGTTTTTT
>.|TRBV4-1|TRBJ1-6|.|12
CASSQGLSPLHF
TGCGCCAGCAGCCAAGGGCTCTCACCCCTCCACTTT
>TRBD2|TRBV2|TRBJ2-1|.|13
CASSSGGAVEQFF
TGTGCCAGCAGTAGCGGGGGGGCGGTTGAGCAGTTCTTC
>.|TRBV9|TRBJ1-1|.|15
CASSASDRFHTEAFF
TGTGCCAGCAGCGCCTCTGACAGATTTCACACTGAAGCTTTCTTT
>TRBD1|TRBV5-1|TRBJ1-4|.|15
CASSFDRAANEKLFF
TGCGCCAGCAGCTTCGACAGGGCGGCTAATGAAAAACTGTTTTTT
>.|TRBV25-1|TRBJ1-3|.|14
CASRSSSAGNTIYF
TGTGCCAGCAGGTCATCCAGTGCTGGAAACACCATATATTTT
>TRBD1|TRBV6-5|TRBJ1-2|.|14
CASSPGTGHYGYTF
TGTGCCAGCAGTCCGGGGACAGGGCACTATGGCTACACCTTC
>.|TRBV6-5|TRBJ1-2|.|13
CASKSALSYGYTF
TGTGCCAGCAAAAGCGCCCTTAGCTATGGCTACACCTTC
>.|TRBV5-1|TRBJ1-2|.|15
CASSHGGQSNYGYTF
TGCGCCAGCAGCCATGGGGGGCAGAGTAACTATGGCTACACCTTC
>TRBD1|TRBV6-4|TRBJ1-5|.|16
CASPRKGGQRNQPQHF
TGTGCCAGCCCGAGGAAAGGGGGCCAGCGCAATCAGCCCCAGCATTTT
>.|TRBV2|TRBJ1-1|.|13
CASNRGGGLQAFF
TGTGCCAGCAATCGGGGTGGGGGGTTACAAGCTTTCTTT
>.|TRBV7-9|TRBJ2-7|once|14
CASSGSLGTYEQYF
TGTGCCAGCAGCGGGAGCCTAGGGACCTACGAGCAGTACTTC
>TRBD2|TRBV5-1|TRBJ2-5|once|18
CASSLGQSGLAGGETQYF
TGCGCCAGCAGCTTGGGACAATCCGGACTAGCGGGGGGAGAGACCCAGTACTTC
>.|TRBV6-5|TRBJ2-2|.|13
CASSLTATGELFF
TGTGCCAGCAGTCTGACAGCCACCGGGGAGCTGTTTTTT
>TRBD1|TRBV6-4|TRBJ1-5|.|17
CASSEIQGAQGNQPQHF
TGTGCCAGCAGCGAGATTCAGGGGGCGCAGGGCAATCAGCCCCAGCATTTT
>.|TRBV7-9|TRBJ1-6|.|15
CASSLEGLHNSPLHF
TGTGCCAGCAGCTTAGAAGGACTGCATAATTCACCCCTCCACTTT
>.|TRBV12-5|TRBJ2-1|.|18
CASGLSRGGQPVLNEQFF
TGTGCTAGTGGTTTGTCCCGGGGGGGACAGCCCGTTCTGAATGAGCAGTTCTTC
>.|TRBV14|TRBJ2-5|once|15
CASSQDIGRSETQYF
TGTGCCAGCAGCCAAGATATCGGGCGGTCAGAGACCCAGTACTTC
>.|TRBV7-2|TRBJ1-3|once|13
CASSSGSGNTIYF
TGTGCCAGCAGCTCCGGATCTGGAAACACCATATATTTT
>.|TRBV6-1|TRBJ2-5|few|14
CATTRGVTQETQYF
TGTGCCACAACCAGGGGAGTGACCCAAGAGACCCAGTACTTC
>.|TRBV5-1|TRBJ2-5|.|14
CASSLASPQETQYF
TGCGCCAGCAGCTTGGCCAGTCCCCAAGAGACCCAGTACTTC
>TRBD1|TRBV2|TRBJ2-2|few|15
CASRAGTANTGELFF
TGTGCCAGCAGGGCCGGGACAGCGAACACCGGGGAGCTGTTTTTT
>.|TRBV5-1|TRBJ2-4|.|14
CASGTNGGTDIQYF
TGCGCCAGCGGAACCAATGGGGGCACAGACATTCAGTACTTC
>.|TRBV18|TRBJ1-5|.|16
CASSPQGRLGNQPQHF
TGTGCCAGCTCACCACAGGGGAGGCTGGGCAATCAGCCCCAGCATTTT
>.|TRBV6-1|TRBJ2-1|.|16
CASSENRGSARDEQFF
TGTGCCAGCAGTGAAAACCGGGGGTCCGCTAGGGATGAGCAGTTCTTC
>TRBD1|TRBV5-4|TRBJ1-2|few|17
CATTGPRTGASVYGYTF
TGTGCCACCACAGGACCTCGGACAGGGGCTAGTGTCTATGGCTACACCTTC
>.|TRBV14|TRBJ1-1|.|13
CASSQDIGGSAFF
TGTGCCAGCAGCCAAGATATCGGGGGTTCAGCTTTCTTT
>.|TRBV2|TRBJ2-2|.|12
CASSLDTGELFF
TGTGCCAGCAGTCTAGACACCGGGGAGCTGTTTTTT
>.|TRBV7-9|TRBJ2-1|.|14
CASSFGLNYNEQFF
TGTGCCAGCAGCTTCGGACTTAATTACAATGAGCAGTTCTTC
>TRBD2|TRBV28|TRBJ2-5|.|16
CASSLGLAGGQETQYF
TGTGCCAGCAGTTTGGGACTAGCGGGGGGCCAAGAGACCCAGTACTTC
>TRBD1|TRBV5-4|TRBJ1-4|.|14
CASSQPGQTEKLFF
TGTGCCAGCAGCCAACCGGGACAGACCGAAAAACTGTTTTTT
>TRBD1|TRBV11-2|TRBJ2-7|.|15
CASSSVATGSYEQYF
TGTGCCAGCAGCTCCGTAGCGACAGGGAGCTACGAGCAGTACTTC
>.|TRBV5-6|TRBJ2-6|.|14
CASSSTRGANVLTF
TGTGCCAGCAGCTCTACTCGGGGTGCCAACGTCCTGACTTTC
>.|TRBV6-6|TRBJ1-5|.|14
CASRGETPLTPQHF
TGTGCCAGCAGGGGGGAGACTCCTTTAACGCCCCAGCATTTT
>.|TRBV21-1|TRBJ1-1|.|14
CASSNQGAYTEAFF
TGTGCCAGCAGCAACCAGGGGGCGTACACTGAAGCTTTCTTT
>.|TRBV2|TRBJ2-2|.|16
CASSENRDFRGGELFF
TGTGCCAGCAGTGAAAACCGGGACTTCCGCGGGGGGGAGCTGTTTTTT
>TRBD1|TRBV9|TRBJ2-5|.|15
CASSPTWGTGETQYF
TGTGCCAGCAGCCCGACTTGGGGGACAGGAGAGACCCAGTACTTC
>.|TRBV28|TRBJ1-1|few|14
CASSLLARDTEAFF
TGTGCCAGCAGTTTATTAGCAAGGGACACTGAAGCTTTCTTT
>TRBD2|TRBV14|TRBJ2-1|.|15
CASSRSGGPFNEQFF
TGTGCCAGCAGCCGAAGCGGGGGCCCTTTCAATGAGCAGTTCTTC
>.|TRBV10-3|TRBJ2-6|.|15
CAISDSFSGANVLTF
TGTGCCATCAGTGACAGTTTCTCTGGGGCCAACGTCCTGACTTTC
>.|TRBV4-3|TRBJ1-3|.|16
CASSQGLSGAGNTIYF
TGCGCCAGCAGCCAAGGTCTATCAGGGGCTGGAAACACCATATATTTT
>TRBD1|TRBV23-1|TRBJ1-6|.|17
CASSQSYLDRDNSPLHF
TGCGCCAGCAGTCAATCGTACTTGGACAGGGATAATTCACCCCTCCACTTT
>.|TRBV19|TRBJ1-5|few|16
CASSTLRTVSNQPQHF
TGTGCCAGTAGTACCCTACGGACAGTTAGCAATCAGCCCCAGCATTTT
>.|TRBV29-1|TRBJ1-2|once|11
CSVELGSGYTF
TGCAGCGTTGAATTGGGATCTGGCTACACCTTC
>.|TRBV25-1|TRBJ1-1|.|15
CASRGTGTDYAEAFF
TGTGCCAGCAGAGGAACGGGAACAGATTACGCTGAAGCTTTCTTT
>TRBD1|TRBV14|TRBJ1-6|.|17
CASSSLGQGASDSPLHF
TGTGCCAGCAGTTCGCTCGGACAGGGGGCATCGGATTCACCCCTCCACTTT